Listed here are 15 T cell receptor beta chains from one sample, sequenced in a study of cytomegalovirus exposure and HLA in healthy donors. Both 60 Vbeta primers and 13 Jbeta primers went into the PCR. The method was immunoSEQ multiplex PCR; TCRdb's version includes in-frame clones alone and lacks a portion of them. The table for this sample gives tens of thousands of clones. The sample was PBMCs. These TCRs come from a male donor in good health and CMV-seropositive.

Comments on this clone: At one end, the junction sequence differs from germline, possibly due to a read error. V is TRBV7-7 and J is TRBJ2-1; D unclear. The CDR3 totals 13 residues. Germline assignment: CDR1 SSHAT and CDR2 FNYEAQ (reference sequence). The CDR3 region is CASSLSSDNEQFF. In nucleotides, the CDR3 is TGTGCTAGCAGCCTTTCCTCAGACAATGAGCAGTTCTTC.

The chain is built from TRBV7-7 and TRBJ2-2, with D maybe TRBD1 (5 bases). Trimming left V 0 bases short and J 1 base short, with 12 bases between. This CDR3 spans 17 amino acids. CDR1 is SSHAT, CDR2 FNYEAQ, per germline (reference sequence). DNA for the CDR3: TGTGCCAGCAGCTTAGCGCGAAACGGACAGAACACCGGGGAGCTGTTTTTT. Protein sequence: CASSLARNGQNTGELFF.

The genes are TRBV7-2 and TRBJ2-7; no clear D gene. Trimming cost V 1 base and J 2 bases, with 9 bases left between them. Looked up from germline, CDR1 is SGHTA and CDR2 is FQGNSA. This CDR3 is 14 amino acids long. CDR3 nucleotide sequence: TGTGCCAGCAGCTTAGTGAGCAGGACCTACGAGCAGTACTTC. This encodes CASSLVSRTYEQYF. Drawing the rest from reference TRBV7-2 and TRBJ2-7, the complete variable domain is GAGVSQSPSNKVTEKGKDVELRCDPISGHTALYWYRQSLGQGLEFLIYFQGNSAPDKSGLPSDRFSAERTGGSVSTLTIQRTQQEDSAVYLCASSLVSRTYEQYFGPGTRLTVT.

The V and J genes are TRBV7-9 and TRBJ1-3; D perhaps matches TRBD1 (6 bases). Between the trimmed V and J ends, which lost 5 bases and 0 bases, there was a span of 11 bases. The CDR3 covers 15 residues. Looked up from germline, CDR1 is SEHNR and CDR2 is FQNEAQ (reference sequence). The CDR3 nucleotides read TGTGCCAGCAGCAAGCAGGGGAACTCTGGAAACACCATATATTTT. As protein: CASSKQGNSGNTIYF.

This chain uses TRBV30 with TRBJ1-2; D is perhaps TRBD1 (6 bases). This CDR3 has 13 residues. The germline V and J ends were trimmed by 2 bases and 7 bases, with 14 bases remaining between them. Germline values: CDR1 GTSNPN, CDR2 SVGIG (reference sequence). The CDR3 nucleotides read TGTGCCTGGAGTCGAGGGGGTAGAGGTGGCTACACCTTC. It encodes CAWSRGGRGGYTF. The full variable domain, its missing parts supplied by reference TRBV30 and TRBJ1-2, is SQTIHQWPATLVQPVGSPLSLECTVEGTSNPNLYWYRQAAGRGLQLLFYSVGIGQISSEVPQNLSASRPQDRQFILSSKKLLLSDSGFYLCAWSRGGRGGYTFGSGTRLTVV.

The genes are TRBV7-9 and TRBJ1-1; tentative D call: TRBD1 (6 bases). V was cut by 5 bases and J by 3 bases, with 13 bases left in between. The CDR3 totals 14 residues. Germline values: CDR1 SEHNR, CDR2 FQNEAQ (reference sequence). The DNA of the CDR3 is TGTGCCAGCAGCCAAGTGGGGGGGCACACTGAAGCTTTCTTT. It is translated as CASSQVGGHTEAFF.

The V and J genes are TRBV4-1 and TRBJ2-2; no reliable D call. With 1 base removed from V and 7 bases from J, the gap between germline ends came to 10 bases. The germline gives CDR1 MGHRA, CDR2 YSYEKL. The CDR3 is made up of 14 amino acids. CDR3 bases: TGCGCCAGCAGCCAAGGGCTAGAGCACGGGGAGCTGTTTTTT. Amino acids: CASSQGLEHGELFF.

The chain couples TRBV27 to TRBJ1-1; D call uncertain. Germline V CDR1 and CDR2: MNHEY, SMNVEV (reference sequence). The CDR3 sequence is 13 residues long. Trimming cost V 6 bases and J 5 bases, with 13 bases left between them. The DNA for the CDR3 is TGTGCCAGCAGCCTTGCGGGGTGGACTGAAGCTTTCTTT. The encoded protein is CASSLAGWTEAFF.

The J gene is TRBJ1-1, the V gene TRBV29-1; no clear D. V lost 5 bases to trimming and J lost 1 base, with 8 bases between them. Germline V gene lookup returns CDR1 SQVTM and CDR2 ANQGSEA. CDR3 length: 12 amino acids. As DNA, the CDR3 is TGCAGCGTTAATGCAGGGAACACTGAAGCTTTCTTT. Translation gives CSVNAGNTEAFF.

The rearrangement joins TRBV21-1 to TRBJ1-1; the D call in the table, TRBD1, was not verified against the DNA. TRBV21-1 is a documented pseudogene. CDR3 length: 17 amino acids. The CDR3 DNA follows: TGTGCCAGCAGCAAAGGGGACAGGGTAGGAACTTTCACTGAAGCTTTCTTT. Translated: CASSKGDRVGTFTEAFF.

The chain links TRBV5-4 to TRBJ1-1; D ambiguous. V was pared by 6 bases and J by 0 bases, with 15 bases between. Per the germline V gene, CDR1 is SGHNT and CDR2 is YYREEE (reference sequence). The CDR3 consists of 15 residues. As DNA, the CDR3 is TGTGCCAGCAACTCGATTGGCGGGATGAACACTGAAGCTTTCTTT. Amino acids: CASNSIGGMNTEAFF.

V usage is TRBV29-1 and J usage is TRBJ1-1; D possibly corresponds to TRBD1 (5 bases). With 1 base removed from V and 6 bases from J, the gap between germline ends came to 15 bases. The CDR3 is 14 amino acids. Germline V lookup: CDR1 SQVTM, CDR2 ANQGSEA. CDR3: CSVEGLVQGAEAFF. The CDR3 coding sequence is TGCAGCGTTGAAGGGCTTGTGCAGGGCGCTGAAGCTTTCTTT.

This sequence joins TRBV6-1 and TRBJ1-1; 7 bases are shared with TRBD1. Unmatched junction bases numbered 5, after V lost 1 base and J lost 3 bases. The CDR3 length is 15 residues. Looked up from germline, CDR1 is MNHNS and CDR2 is SASEGT. The CDR3 loop reads CASSEGKGADTEAFF. CDR3 bases: TGTGCCAGCAGTGAAGGCAAGGGGGCCGACACTGAAGCTTTCTTT.

The J gene is TRBJ1-2, the V gene TRBV6-5, with TRBD1 identical over 10 bases. With V trimmed by 5 bases and J by 6 bases, 3 bases remained unmatched. CDR1 is MNHEY and CDR2 is SVGAGI in the germline V gene. This CDR3 is 13 amino acids long. CDR3 DNA sequence: TGTGCCAGCAGTCGGGACAGGGGAAATGGCTACACCTTC. Its protein product is CASSRDRGNGYTF.

V gene TRBV18 combines with J gene TRBJ2-7; D unresolved. There are 15 residues in the CDR3. V was pared by 1 base and J by 2 bases, with 12 bases between. Germline lookup yields CDR1 KGHSH and CDR2 LQKENI. Written as DNA, the CDR3 is TGTGCCAGCTCACCACAAAACAGTTTGGCCTACGAGCAGTACTTC. The encoded protein is CASSPQNSLAYEQYF.